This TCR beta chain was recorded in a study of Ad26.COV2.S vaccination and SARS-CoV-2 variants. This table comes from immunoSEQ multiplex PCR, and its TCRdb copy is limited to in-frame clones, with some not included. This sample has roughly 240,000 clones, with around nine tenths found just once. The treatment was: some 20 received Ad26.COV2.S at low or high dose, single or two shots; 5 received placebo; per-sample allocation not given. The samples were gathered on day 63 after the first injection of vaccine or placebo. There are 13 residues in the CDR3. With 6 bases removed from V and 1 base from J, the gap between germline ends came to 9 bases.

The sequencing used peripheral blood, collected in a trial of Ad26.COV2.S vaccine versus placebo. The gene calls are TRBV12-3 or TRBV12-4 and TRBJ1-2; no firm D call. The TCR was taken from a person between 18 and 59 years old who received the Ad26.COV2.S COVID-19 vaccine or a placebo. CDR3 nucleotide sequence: TGTGCCAGCAGCTGGGAAGATAACTATGGCTACACCTTC. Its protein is CASSWEDNYGYTF.